The source of this T cell receptor (beta chain) is a study of control samples from healthy donors and cancer patients. In this sample, this clone turned up once. Produced via immunoSEQ multiplex PCR; TCRdb's table is partial and in-frame only. The repertoire holds 100,000 to 150,000 clones, with 90% as singletons. The clonotype originates from a man aged 18-30 years in good health. Sequenced sample: blood.

The CDR3 reads CASSYETAPNTEAFF. CDR3 nucleotides: TGTGCCAGCAGTTACGAGACAGCCCCGAACACTGAAGCTTTCTTT. The genes are TRBV6-5 and TRBJ1-1; a weak D match, TRBD1 (5 bases). This CDR3 region has 15 residues. The V and J ends lost 2 bases and 1 base respectively, with 11 bases between them. In germline, CDR1 is MNHEY, CDR2 SVGAGI.